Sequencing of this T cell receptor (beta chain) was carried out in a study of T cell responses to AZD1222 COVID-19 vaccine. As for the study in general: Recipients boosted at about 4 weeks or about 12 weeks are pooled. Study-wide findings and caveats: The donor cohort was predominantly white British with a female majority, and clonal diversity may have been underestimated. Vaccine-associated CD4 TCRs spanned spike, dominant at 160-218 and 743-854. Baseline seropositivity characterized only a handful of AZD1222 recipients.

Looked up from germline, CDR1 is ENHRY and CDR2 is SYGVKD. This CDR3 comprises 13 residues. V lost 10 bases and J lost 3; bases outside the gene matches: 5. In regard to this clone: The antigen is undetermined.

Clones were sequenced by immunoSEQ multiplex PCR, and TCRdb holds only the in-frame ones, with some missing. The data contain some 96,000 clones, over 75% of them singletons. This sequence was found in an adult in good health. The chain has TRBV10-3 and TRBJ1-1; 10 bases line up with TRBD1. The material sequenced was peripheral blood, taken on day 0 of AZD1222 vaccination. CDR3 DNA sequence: TGTGCCACCCGACAGGGGGCCGACACTGAAGCTTTCTTT. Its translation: CATRQGADTEAFF.